The rows below give T cell receptor beta chains drawn from one sample of a study of vaccination and CD4 T cells after COVID-19. The antigens of these receptors remain unknown. A single record per CDR3 protein comes from TCRdb applying MiXCR to the PCR reads. The sample comprises 20,000 to 25,000 distinct CDR3 sequences, 65% to 80% of which are singletons, and around 3.8% rests with the top ten. Material for sequencing was CD4+ T cells from blood, cultured in vitro. The source is a human donor who had recovered from COVID-19. Both conserved end residues are trimmed from each CDR3.

9	TRBV10-1	TRBJ2-1	ASSEGNEQF
12	TRBV2	TRBJ1-2	ASRGDRVSGGYT
13	TRBV2	TRBJ1-2	ASSEARGGFYGYT
14	TRBV20-1	TRBJ1-6	SARKPRAGLNSPLH
15	TRBV6-1	TRBJ2-2	ASSRTPGQGRTGELF
13	TRBV9	TRBJ2-1	ASTRSSGALDEQF
11	TRBV27	TRBJ1-2	ASSLKADYGYT
12	TRBV5-1	TRBJ2-3	ASSLDQGTDTQY
11	TRBV5-1	TRBJ2-7	ASSPRQSYEQY
11	TRBV19	TRBJ2-5	ASSRSAEETQY
13	TRBV19	TRBJ1-2	ASSIVYAGPGGYT
13	TRBV14	TRBJ2-3	ASSRQLGATDTQY
10	TRBV15	TRBJ1-5	ATSRDTQPQH
13	TRBV6-2/TRBV6-3	TRBJ1-2	ASRPITGTSYGYT
13	TRBV6-2/TRBV6-3	TRBJ2-7	ASRKPGQGSYEQY
16	TRBV4-3	TRBJ2-1	ASSRETGGTSSYNEQF
11	TRBV2	TRBJ1-5	ASSGEGIQPQH
15	TRBV5-1	TRBJ1-1	ASSSPPGPRRNTEAF
13	TRBV27	TRBJ2-1	ASSTQSGQYNEQF
15	TRBV7-6	TRBJ2-5	ASSFTPPAGGRETQY
11	TRBV20-1	TRBJ2-5	SAWGGLPRTQY
11	TRBV27	TRBJ2-7	ASRNSGSYEQY
13	TRBV4-3	TRBJ1-5	ASSQAGGVNQPQH
13	TRBV19	TRBJ2-2	ASGLAGVHTGELF
12	TRBV12-3/TRBV12-4	TRBJ2-3	ASNAGGGTDTQY
13	TRBV5-4	TRBJ2-7	ASSLKFPVLYEQY
11	TRBV7-2	TRBJ2-7	ASSLVGRDEQY